The next 29 T cell receptor beta chains were all read from a single sample in a study of blood T cell repertoires in COVID-19. The repertoire was sequenced with immunoSEQ multiplex PCR; TCRdb's copy has only in-frame clones and lacks some. This sample carries about 80,000 clones, over 75% of them seen once, and the ten largest clones take 9.6%. Sequencing used peripheral blood. The receptors stem from a man aged 50-59 years with COVID-19, enrolled during active disease.

The genes are TRBV3-1 (or the pseudogene TRBV3-2) and TRBJ2-3; 7 bases line up with TRBD2. With V trimmed by 4 bases and J by 1 base, 2 bases remained unmatched. Germline values: CDR1 LGHDT, CDR2 YNNKEL (reference sequence). This CDR3 has 14 amino acids. CDR3 sequence: CASSLGLRTDTQYF. As DNA, the CDR3 is TGTGCCAGCAGCCTGGGACTACGCACAGATACGCAGTATTTT.

The chain links TRBV7-2 to TRBJ1-5; D is possibly TRBD1 (6 bases). The CDR3 totals 14 residues. Germline V gives CDR1 SGHTA, CDR2 FQGNSA. The ends were cut back, 5 bases at V and 3 bases at J, with 11 bases in the middle. CDR3: CASSPDRNNQPQHF. The CDR3 DNA reads TGTGCCAGCAGCCCAGACAGGAACAATCAGCCCCAGCATTTT.

In this sample, this clone turned up a few times. The chain employs TRBV4-1 and TRBJ1-3; D ambiguous. Germline V gene sequence: CDR1 MGHRA, CDR2 YSYEKL. This CDR3 is built from 16 residues. V lost 0 bases, J lost 0 bases, and 9 bases lay in between. Written as DNA, the CDR3 is TGCGCCAGCAGCCAAGAAAACAGCTTCTCTGGAAACACCATATATTTT. This sequence encodes CASSQENSFSGNTIYF.

The chain links TRBV6-1 to TRBJ2-5; TRBD2 might be the D (6 bases). The CDR3 loop spans 13 amino acids. Trimming took 2 bases from V and 5 from J, leaving 9 bases between them. CDR1 is MNHNS and CDR2 is SASEGT in the germline V gene. In DNA, the CDR3 is TGTGCCAGCAGTGAACCAGGGAGGGAGACCCAGTACTTC. Translated: CASSEPGRETQYF.

The V gene is TRBV11-3, the J gene TRBJ1-3, with D possibly matching TRBD1 (5 bases). Trimming took off 5 bases at V and 1 base at J, with 6 bases between the two ends. CDR1 is SGHNT, CDR2 YENEEA, per germline. This CDR3 has 13 amino acids. This chain's CDR3 is CASSAGSGNTIYF. As DNA, the CDR3 is TGTGCCAGCAGCGCAGGGTCTGGAAACACCATATATTTT.

This clone was picked up one time. The chain links TRBV10-2 to TRBJ1-1; D gene unclear. The CDR3 is 11 amino acids. Trimming cost V 5 bases and J 1 base, with 2 bases left between them. CDR1 and CDR2 from the germline V gene are WSHSY and SAAADI. CDR3 region: CASSQNTEAFF. DNA of the CDR3: TGCGCCAGCAGTCAGAACACTGAAGCTTTCTTT.

The J gene is TRBJ2-6, the V gene TRBV30; D is possibly TRBD2 (5 bases). In germline, CDR1 is GTSNPN, CDR2 SVGIG (reference sequence). The V end lost 2 bases, the J end lost 8 bases, and 10 bases lay between the germline ends. The CDR3 runs to 13 residues. CDR3 nucleotide sequence: TGTGCCTGGAGTTGGTGGGAGACCAACGTCCTGACTTTC. Translating it yields CAWSWWETNVLTF.

The chain links TRBV3-1 (or the pseudogene TRBV3-2) to TRBJ1-2; 10 bases line up with TRBD1. This CDR3 region has 17 residues. Germline V CDR1 and CDR2: LGHDT, YNNKEL (reference sequence). V lost 0 bases and J lost 4; bases outside the gene matches: 8. The CDR3: CASSQDRDRGLLYGYTF. The DNA of the CDR3 is TGTGCCAGCAGCCAAGATCGAGACAGGGGGCTTCTCTATGGCTACACCTTC.

The V call is TRBV2, the J call TRBJ2-6, with D tentatively TRBD1 (6 bases). Trimming took off 7 bases at V and 2 bases at J, with 18 bases between the two ends. This CDR3 contains 17 residues. CDR1 and CDR2 from the germline V gene are SNHLY and FYNNEI. This CDR3 is CASTSGRGIAGANVLTF. The DNA for the CDR3 is TGTGCCAGCACCTCGGGCAGGGGTATCGCTGGGGCCAACGTCCTGACTTTC.

This chain connects TRBV19 to TRBJ2-2, with D possibly being TRBD1 (6 bases). The germline gives CDR1 LNHDA, CDR2 SQIVND (reference sequence). The V gene lost 3 bases and the J gene lost 7 bases, with 15 bases spanning the gap. This CDR3 spans 15 amino acids. DNA for the CDR3: TGTGCCAGTAGTATGTGGGGACACCCGAACGGGGAGCTGTTTTTT. As protein: CASSMWGHPNGELFF.

J is TRBJ2-7 and V is TRBV4-1, with 8 bases aligning to TRBD2. V trimming: 0 bases; J trimming: 3 bases; junction bases outside the gene matches: 7. The CDR3 sequence is 16 residues long. Germline CDR1 MGHRA, CDR2 YSYEKL. CDR3 sequence: CASSQDPSGGYYEQYF. The CDR3 DNA sequence: TGCGCCAGCAGCCAAGATCCCAGCGGGGGATACTACGAGCAGTACTTC.

The V gene is TRBV28, the J gene TRBJ1-5; D remains ambiguous. The CDR3 is 12 residues long. V lost 6 bases to trimming and J lost 6 bases, with 9 bases between them. Germline CDR1 is MDHEN and CDR2 is SYDVKM. CDR3 amino acids: CASREVLQPQHF. The CDR3 bases are TGTGCCAGCAGAGAGGTACTTCAGCCCCAGCATTTT.

V gene TRBV4-1 combines with J gene TRBJ2-7, with D unclear. The CDR3 is 17 amino acids. Trimming stripped 1 base from V and 0 bases from J, with 16 bases between. Germline lookup yields CDR1 MGHRA and CDR2 YSYEKL. The CDR3 DNA follows: TGCGCCAGCAGCCAAGGTCAAGGAAGCGCGAGCTCCTACGAGCAGTACTTC. Its translation is CASSQGQGSASSYEQYF.

The genes are TRBV5-1 and TRBJ2-5; TRBD2 might be the D (5 bases). V was cut by 4 bases and J by 6 bases, with 16 bases left in between. CDR3 length: 14 residues. The germline V gene has CDR1 SGHRS and CDR2 YFSETQ. The CDR3 is CASSLSSGEQTQYF. DNA of the CDR3: TGCGCCAGCAGCCTCTCATCCGGGGAACAGACCCAGTACTTC.

V and J are TRBV19 and TRBJ2-2; 13 nucleotides line up with TRBD2. This CDR3 has 18 residues. Germline-derived CDR1 and CDR2 are LNHDA and SQIVND (reference sequence). After removal of 5 bases from V and 0 bases from J, the junction contained 6 bases not matched to a gene. The DNA of the CDR3 is TGTGCCAGTAGTCTCGGGACTAGCGGGACCGCGAACACCGGGGAGCTGTTTTTT. Translation gives CASSLGTSGTANTGELFF.

The rearrangement uses TRBV6-1 and TRBJ1-5; D not certain. Germline CDR1 MNHNS, CDR2 SASEGT. V lost 3 bases, J lost 10 bases, and 13 bases lay in between. The CDR3 extends over 13 amino acids. CDR3 residues: CASSEAGAAPQHF. DNA of the CDR3: TGTGCCAGCAGTGAGGCGGGTGCCGCACCCCAGCATTTT.

The J gene is TRBJ2-7, the V gene TRBV27, with 9 bases aligning to TRBD1. The CDR3 runs to 14 residues. Germline CDR1 MNHEY, CDR2 SMNVEV (reference sequence). Unmatched junction bases numbered 3, after V lost 6 bases and J lost 0 bases. CDR3 nucleotide sequence: TGTGCCAGCAGGACAGGGGGGCCCTCCTACGAGCAGTACTTC. Translation: CASRTGGPSYEQYF.

The chain couples TRBV9 to TRBJ2-5; 7 bases are shared with TRBD1. V lost 3 bases and J lost 4; bases outside the gene matches: 6. Germline V gene sequence: CDR1 SGDLS, CDR2 YYNGEE. The CDR3 spans 14 residues. The CDR3 protein is CASSGGGAVETQYF. CDR3 sequence (DNA): TGTGCCAGCAGCGGAGGGGGCGCGGTAGAGACCCAGTACTTC.

This clone has a handful of counts. The chain has TRBV2 and TRBJ2-1, with 9 nucleotides matching TRBD1. J lost 6 bases, V lost 6 bases, and 6 bases had no gene match. The CDR3 contains 14 residues. Germline CDR1 SNHLY, CDR2 FYNNEI. The CDR3 loop reads CASRLTGGRNEQFF. For the CDR3, the DNA is TGTGCCAGCAGGTTGACAGGGGGGCGCAATGAGCAGTTCTTC.

The genes are TRBV5-1 and TRBJ2-1; tentative D call: TRBD2 (7 bases). The CDR3 is made up of 15 amino acids. The V end lost 0 bases, the J end lost 6 bases, and 13 bases lay between the germline ends. Looked up from germline, CDR1 is SGHRS and CDR2 is YFSETQ. Here the CDR3 reads CASSLAIGGPNEQFF. The DNA for the CDR3 is TGCGCCAGCAGCTTGGCAATCGGGGGGCCCAATGAGCAGTTCTTC.

This chain joins TRBV7-2 and TRBJ2-2, with TRBD1 matching 8 bases. The ends lost 2 bases at V and 9 bases at J; junction bases unmatched: 8. The germline V gene encodes CDR1 SGHTA and CDR2 FQGNSA. The CDR3 extends over 15 amino acids. The CDR3 protein is CASSLRTGQIRELFF. In nucleotides, the CDR3 is TGTGCCAGCAGCTTAAGGACAGGGCAGATCCGGGAGCTGTTTTTT.

The chain combines TRBV2 with TRBJ1-2; TRBD1 aligns across 8 bases. This CDR3 region has 18 residues. Germline CDR1 and CDR2: SNHLY and FYNNEI. The junction had 19 bases not matched to a gene; V was cut back by 5 bases and J by 5 bases. The CDR3 nucleotides read TGTGCCAGCAGTCCTGATCGGGACAGGACTTTGGTGCTATATGGCTACACCTTC. Translated: CASSPDRDRTLVLYGYTF.

The J gene is TRBJ2-1, the V gene TRBV9; D is possibly TRBD2 (7 bases). CDR1 and CDR2 (germline): SGDLS, YYNGEE. The CDR3 is 13 residues long. Trimming cost V 7 bases and J 9 bases, with 17 bases left between them. The CDR3 nucleotides are TGTGCCAGCTCCGAGGGGGGGAGCGGTGAGCAGTTCTTC. This translates into CASSEGGSGEQFF.

The chain joins TRBV7-2 to TRBJ1-2, with a possible D match to TRBD1 (6 bases). V gave up 4 bases and J gave up 2 bases, with 8 bases separating them. The CDR3 is made up of 13 amino acids. Looked up from germline, CDR1 is SGHTA and CDR2 is FQGNSA. The CDR3: CASSSGTNYGYTF. CDR3 sequence (DNA): TGTGCCAGCAGCTCCGGGACAAACTATGGCTACACCTTC.

The chain has TRBV3-1 (or the pseudogene TRBV3-2) and TRBJ2-1; 10 positions agree with TRBD2. The germline gives CDR1 LGHDT, CDR2 YNNKEL (reference sequence). Trimming at V came to 6 bases and at J to 12 bases, leaving 17 bases not matched to a gene. The CDR3 extends over 16 amino acids. CDR3 nucleotides: TGTGCCAGCAGTAGACTAAGCGGGAGGGCGGGGGAGTCGCAGTTCTTC. Translating gives CASSRLSGRAGESQFF.

This rearrangement joins TRBV4-1 to TRBJ2-2; the D gene is possibly TRBD2 (5 bases). Trimming removed 2 bases from V and 5 bases from J, with 15 bases in between. The germline V gene encodes CDR1 MGHRA and CDR2 YSYEKL. The CDR3 extends over 16 amino acids. The CDR3 loop is CASSQTRVGGTGELFF. Here the CDR3 DNA reads TGCGCCAGCAGCCAAACGAGGGTTGGTGGGACCGGGGAGCTGTTTTTT.

The rearrangement links TRBV29-1 to TRBJ1-1; a weak D match, TRBD1 (5 bases). V was pared by 6 bases and J by 1 base, with 12 bases between. The CDR3 sequence is 13 residues long. Germline V gene data show CDR1 as SQVTM and CDR2 as ANQGSEA. The CDR3 sequence is CSVQWGGNTEAFF. The CDR3, as DNA: TGCAGCGTGCAGTGGGGGGGGAACACTGAAGCTTTCTTT. Full variable domain (remainder filled in from reference TRBV29-1 and TRBJ1-1): SAVISQKPSRDICQRGTSLTIQCQVDSQVTMMFWYRQQPGQSLTLIATANQGSEATYESGFVIDKFPISRPNLTFSTLTVSNMSPEDSSIYLCSVQWGGNTEAFFGQGTRLTVV.

This chain uses TRBV9 with TRBJ2-1, with 13 nucleotides matching TRBD2. CDR1 and CDR2 from the germline V gene are SGDLS and YYNGEE. CDR3 length equals 17 residues. The J segment lost 9 bases and the V segment lost 4 bases, leaving 13 bases of the junction unmatched. The CDR3 sequence is CASSRFGTSGMRSEQFF. As DNA, the CDR3 is TGTGCCAGCAGCCGCTTCGGGACTAGCGGGATGAGGAGTGAGCAGTTCTTC. Supplemented by reference TRBV9 and TRBJ2-1, the full variable domain reads DSGVTQTPKHLITATGQRVTLRCSPRSGDLSVYWYQQSLDQGLQFLIQYYNGEERAKGNILERFSAQQFPDLHSELNLSSLELGDSALYFCASSRFGTSGMRSEQFFGPGTRLTVL.

This clone was detected a few times. The chain links TRBV3-1 (or the pseudogene TRBV3-2) to TRBJ1-1, with TRBD1 matching 7 bases. Germline CDR1 and CDR2: LGHDT and YNNKEL (reference sequence). The CDR3 extends over 14 amino acids. After removal of 2 bases from V and 5 bases from J, the junction contained 5 bases not matched to a gene. The DNA of the CDR3 is TGTGCCAGCAGCCAAAGAGGGGGCTGGACTGAAGCTTTCTTT. As protein: CASSQRGGWTEAFF.